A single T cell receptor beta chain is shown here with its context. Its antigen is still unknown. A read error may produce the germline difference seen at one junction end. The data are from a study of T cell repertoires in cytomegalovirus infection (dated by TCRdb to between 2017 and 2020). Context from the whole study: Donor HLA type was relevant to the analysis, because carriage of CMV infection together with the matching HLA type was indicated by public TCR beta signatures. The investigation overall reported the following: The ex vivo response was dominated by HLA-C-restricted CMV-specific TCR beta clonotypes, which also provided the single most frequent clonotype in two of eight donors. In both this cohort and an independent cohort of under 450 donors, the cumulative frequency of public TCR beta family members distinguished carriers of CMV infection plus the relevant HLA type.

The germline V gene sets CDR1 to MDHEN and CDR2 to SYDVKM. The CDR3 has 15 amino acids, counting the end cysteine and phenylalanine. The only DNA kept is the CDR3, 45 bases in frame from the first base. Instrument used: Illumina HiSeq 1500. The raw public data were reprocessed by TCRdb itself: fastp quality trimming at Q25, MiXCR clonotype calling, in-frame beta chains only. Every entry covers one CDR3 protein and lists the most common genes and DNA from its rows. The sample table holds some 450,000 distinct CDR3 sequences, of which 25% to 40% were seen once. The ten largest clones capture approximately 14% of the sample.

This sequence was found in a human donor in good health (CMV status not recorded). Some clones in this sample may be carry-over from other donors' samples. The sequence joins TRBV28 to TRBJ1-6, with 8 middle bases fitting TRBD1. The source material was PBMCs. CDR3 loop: CASSLVRTGLSPLHF. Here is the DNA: TGTGCCAGCAGTTTAGTCCGGACAGGGCTTTCACCCCTACACTTT.